Shown below are 24 T cell receptor beta chains from a single sample sequenced in a study of CD8+CD57+ T cells in acquired aplastic anemia. The TCR beta profiling, which covered VDJ combination and CDR3 sequence, was carried out using genomic DNA as the template. TCRdb ran MiXCR on the reads and lists one entry per CDR3 protein. The data hold some 220,000 distinct CDR3 sequences, with about 37% observed a single time. The sample consisted of sorted CD4+, CD8+, or CD8+CD57+ T cells (not recorded which) from PBMCs. These receptors were collected from a human donor in good health, serving as a control.

This clonotype has a count of ten or more. The CDR3 loop reads CASTRQISSYEQYF. In DNA, the CDR3 is TGTGCCAGCACCCGACAGATTTCCTCCTACGAGCAGTACTTC. The chain employs TRBV3-1 and TRBJ2-7, with D possibly matching TRBD1 (5 bases). This CDR3 has 14 amino acids. CDR1 is LGHDT, CDR2 YNNKEL, per germline (reference sequence). V was shortened by 7 bases and J by 0 bases, with 13 bases between the two germline ends.

This chain links TRBV7-2 with TRBJ2-7; the match to TRBD1 covers 8 bases. The CDR3 length is 18 residues. Germline CDR1 SGHTA, CDR2 FQGNSA. The J segment lost 0 bases and the V segment lost 5 bases, leaving 15 bases of the junction unmatched. Here the CDR3 reads CASSAEIMDREPSYEQYF. The CDR3 bases are TGTGCCAGCAGCGCCGAAATTATGGACAGGGAACCCTCCTACGAGCAGTACTTC.

Worth noting for this clonotype: A much larger clone lies a single base off, so this may be a read error. The V gene is TRBV7-6, the J gene TRBJ2-7, with TRBD2 matching 10 bases. This CDR3 is built from 14 residues. V shed 5 bases and J 2 bases; nucleotides not matched to a gene: 3. Germline V gene sequence: CDR1 SGHVS, CDR2 FNYEAQ. The CDR3 DNA sequence: TGTGCCAGCAGCGGAAGCGGGGGGGCCTACGAGCAGTACTTC. This codes for CASSGSGGAYEQYF.

This clonotype appeared many times. V and J are TRBV10-1 and TRBJ2-1; D ambiguous. Germline V gene sequence: CDR1 WNHNN, CDR2 SYGVQD (reference sequence). The V end lost 2 bases, the J end lost 8 bases, and 7 bases lay between the germline ends. There are 12 residues in the CDR3. The CDR3 DNA follows: TGCGCCAGCAGTGAGCGGTGGTATGAGCAGTTCTTC. Translated, it gives CASSERWYEQFF.

The chain has TRBV5-1 and TRBJ2-7, with TRBD2 as a possible D gene (6 bases). CDR1 is SGHRS and CDR2 is YFSETQ in the germline V gene. The CDR3 loop spans 15 amino acids. The V and J ends lost 3 bases and 0 bases respectively, with 13 bases between them. The CDR3: CASSSSGLLSYEQYF. The DNA for the CDR3 is TGCGCCAGCAGCTCCTCGGGACTCCTCTCCTACGAGCAGTACTTC. Looking up the rest from reference TRBV5-1 and TRBJ2-7 gives the full variable domain: KAGVTQTPRYLIKTRGQQVTLSCSPISGHRSVSWYQQTPGQGLQFLFEYFSETQRNKGNFPGRFSGRQFSNSRSEMNVSTLELGDSALYLCASSSSGLLSYEQYFGPGTRLTVT.

V usage is TRBV5-6 and J usage is TRBJ2-7; 9 bases are shared with TRBD1. Trimming at V came to 4 bases and at J to 2 bases, leaving 4 bases not matched to a gene. CDR1 and CDR2 (germline): SGHDT, YYEEEE. The CDR3 consists of 14 residues. The CDR3 loop is CASSGYRGPYEQYF. CDR3 DNA sequence: TGTGCCAGCAGCGGTTACAGGGGGCCCTACGAGCAGTACTTC.

The chain combines TRBV6-1 with TRBJ2-7; no firm D call. This CDR3 has 14 residues. Germline CDR1 and CDR2: MNHNS and SASEGT. V lost 6 bases to trimming and J lost 1 base, with 13 bases between them. The CDR3 DNA follows: TGTGCCAGCAGACTAAGGCTGGAATCCTACGAGCAGTACTTC. This codes for CASRLRLESYEQYF.

This clonotype was seen only once. This CDR3 is missing its conserved last phenylalanine or tryptophan, likely due to a read error. V usage is TRBV12-3 or TRBV12-4 and J usage is TRBJ1-1; tentative D call: TRBD1 (6 bases). Between the trimmed V and J ends, which lost 6 bases and 1 base, there was a span of 12 bases. The length of the CDR3 is 14 residues. In DNA form, the CDR3 reads TGTGCCAGCAGGTCCACGGGACAGAACACTGAAGCTTTCCTT. This codes for CASRSTGQNTEAFL.

In its sample, this clonotype was seen a few times. The chain recombines TRBV6-5 with TRBJ2-1, with D maybe TRBD2 (5 bases). CDR1 is MNHEY and CDR2 is SVGAGI in the germline V gene. This CDR3 is 14 amino acids long. With 5 bases removed from V and 5 bases from J, the gap between germline ends came to 13 bases. The chain's CDR3 is CASSRSGVNNEQFF. As DNA, the CDR3 is TGTGCCAGCAGTCGTTCCGGGGTAAACAATGAGCAGTTCTTC.

Only a few counts were recorded for this clonotype. The rearrangement links TRBV20-1 to TRBJ2-1; no firm D call. This CDR3 region has 14 residues. Trimming pared 5 bases from V and 0 bases from J, leaving 11 bases between. Per the germline V gene, CDR1 is DFQATT and CDR2 is SNEGSKA (reference sequence). CDR3 sequence reads: CSASAPGSYNEQFF. The CDR3 DNA reads TGCAGTGCTTCAGCGCCTGGCTCCTACAATGAGCAGTTCTTC.

This clonotype appeared once. The chain combines TRBV10-3 with TRBJ1-2; TRBD1 agrees at 8 bases. From germline, CDR1 is ENHRY and CDR2 SYGVKD. The CDR3 has 13 residues. J was trimmed by 3 bases and V by 11 bases; bases with no gene match: 8. CDR3 amino acids: CAVTGGKDYGYTF. In DNA form, the CDR3 reads TGTGCCGTCACAGGGGGAAAGGACTATGGCTACACCTTC.

The chain employs TRBV5-1 and TRBJ1-1, with 8 bases aligning to TRBD1. V shed 2 bases and J 7 bases; nucleotides not matched to a gene: 10. The CDR3 covers 15 residues. Germline V gene sequence: CDR1 SGHRS, CDR2 YFSETQ. In DNA form, the CDR3 reads TGCGCCAGCAGCTTAGCCTCAGGGGGCGAAGTTGAAGCTTTCTTT. Translation gives CASSLASGGEVEAFF.

In this sample, this clonotype turned up a few times. This chain links TRBV7-3 with TRBJ1-1, with 10 bases aligning to TRBD1. Germline V gene data show CDR1 as SGHTA and CDR2 as FQGTGA. Losses at the gene ends were 8 bases for V and 4 bases for J; bases not matched to a gene: 7. The CDR3 extends over 14 amino acids. The CDR3 DNA reads TGTGCCAGCTCCCGCGGACAGGGGGGCACTGAAGCTTTCTTT. Translated: CASSRGQGGTEAFF.

On this clonotype: This could be a read error, since a much larger clone is one nucleotide away. The chain joins TRBV20-1 to TRBJ1-1; D not certain. The length of the CDR3 is 12 residues. Per germline, CDR1 DFQATT and CDR2 SNEGSKA (reference sequence). CDR3 in DNA: TGCCGTGCCCATAAAACAGACACTGAAGCTTTCTTT. Translating gives CRAHKTDTEAFF.

V gene TRBV25-1 combines with J gene TRBJ1-4; 11 bases map to TRBD1. Germline loops: CDR1 MGHDK, CDR2 SYGVNS. V dropped 10 bases and J dropped 3; count of bases not matched to a gene: 7. The CDR3 totals 15 residues. The CDR3 is CAISDRGLANEKLFF. CDR3 sequence (DNA): TGTGCCATCTCGGACAGGGGGCTAGCTAATGAAAAACTGTTTTTT.

Many counts were recorded for this clonotype. This chain links TRBV2 with TRBJ1-2; TRBD1 is a possible D gene (6 bases). V lost 6 bases and J 8 bases, leaving 10 bases between the germline ends. The germline CDR1 and CDR2 sequences are SNHLY and FYNNEI. This CDR3 has 11 amino acids. The CDR3 sequence is CASSPRGGYTF. The CDR3 bases are TGTGCCAGCAGCCCCAGGGGAGGCTACACCTTC. Full variable domain (missing parts from reference TRBV2 and TRBJ1-2): EPEVTQTPSHQVTQMGQEVILRCVPISNHLYFYWYRQILGQKVEFLVSFYNNEISEKSEIFDDQFSVERPDGSNFTLKIRSTKLEDSAMYFCASSPRGGYTFGSGTRLTVV.

The chain joins TRBV29-1 to TRBJ1-2; D remains unclear. Germline V gene sequence: CDR1 SQVTM, CDR2 ANQGSEA. The CDR3 runs 14 residues. The ends were cut back, 8 bases at V and 4 bases at J, with 20 bases in the middle. The CDR3 is CSYAGGETVYGYTF. The CDR3 coding sequence is TGCAGCTACGCTGGCGGCGAAACCGTCTATGGCTACACCTTC.

The J gene is TRBJ1-1, the V gene TRBV2; the D gene is possibly TRBD1 (5 bases). V lost 8 bases, J lost 1 base, and 8 bases lay in between. The CDR3 sequence is 12 residues long. The germline V gene has CDR1 SNHLY and CDR2 FYNNEI. The CDR3, as DNA: TGTGCCAGCCTTGGGACGAACACTGAAGCTTTCTTT. This encodes CASLGTNTEAFF.

In its sample, this clonotype was seen many times. The chain employs TRBV5-1 and TRBJ2-3; D not resolved. V lost 4 bases and J lost 0, with 6 bases in between. The CDR3 is 13 amino acids. Per the germline V gene, CDR1 is SGHRS and CDR2 is YFSETQ. Written as DNA, the CDR3 is TGCGCCAGCAGCGACCTTAGCACAGATACGCAGTATTTT. It yields the protein CASSDLSTDTQYF.

The V call is TRBV30, the J call TRBJ1-5; TRBD1 agrees at 11 bases. The CDR3 loop spans 15 amino acids. Trimming cost V 3 bases and J 4 bases; bases outside gene matches: 5. CDR1 and CDR2 from the germline V gene are GTSNPN and SVGIG (reference sequence). This CDR3 is CAWSGTGGLNQPQHF. DNA of the CDR3: TGTGCCTGGAGCGGGACAGGGGGTCTAAATCAGCCCCAGCATTTT.

The chain has TRBV10-3 and TRBJ1-5; D is unclear. V was trimmed by 1 base and J by 3 bases, leaving 13 bases between them. This CDR3 region has 16 residues. Germline CDR1 is ENHRY and CDR2 is SYGVKD. This chain's CDR3 is CAISEWEQRDNQPQHF. In DNA form, the CDR3 reads TGTGCCATCAGTGAGTGGGAACAGAGGGACAATCAGCCCCAGCATTTT.

This clonotype was seen ten or more times. The chain joins TRBV3-2 to TRBJ2-3. TRBV3-2 is classified as a pseudogene. The CDR3 loop spans 12 amino acids. CDR3 residues: CASSHSRDTQYF. CDR3 DNA: TGTGCCAGCAGCCACAGTCGAGATACGCAGTATTTT.

The chain combines TRBV4-2 with TRBJ1-3, with 9 bases matching TRBD1. Losses at the gene ends were 4 bases for V and 3 bases for J; bases not matched to a gene: 7. CDR1 LGHNA and CDR2 YNFKEQ come from the germline V gene. The CDR3 covers 16 residues. CDR3 region: CASSPPGQGVGNTIYF. The DNA for the CDR3 is TGTGCCAGCAGCCCCCCGGGACAGGGTGTTGGAAACACCATATATTTT.

This clonotype was counted a few times. CDR3 sequence: CASSSGASGSGNEQFF. CDR3 nucleotide sequence: TGCGCCAGCAGCTCTGGGGCTAGCGGGTCTGGTAATGAGCAGTTCTTC. The rearrangement uses TRBV5-1 and TRBJ2-1, with 8 bases lining up with TRBD2. The germline V gene encodes CDR1 SGHRS and CDR2 YFSETQ. The CDR3 runs 16 residues. The J segment lost 7 bases and the V segment lost 3 bases, leaving 12 bases of the junction unmatched.